The clone carrying this TCR beta chain came up once. Antigen specificity is unknown. These data are taken from a study of post-analysis software for immune sequencing data. Study results and caveats: A few TRBV segments were significantly more frequent in patients than in controls. TRBV5-6, TRBV5-1 and TRBV20-1 were among these segments. Controls' normalized Chao1 diversity significantly exceeded that of multiple sclerosis patients.

The CDR3 is made up of 15 amino acids. Germline assignment: CDR1 MGHRA and CDR2 YSYEKL. The ends were cut back, 3 bases at V and 8 bases at J, with 17 bases in the middle. Unique molecular identifiers were present in the TCR beta cDNA libraries. TCRdb fed the PCR reads into MiXCR, producing one record per CDR3 protein. Found here are 350,000 to 450,000 distinct CDR3 sequences, approximately 38% of them singletons; the top ten hold about an eighth. The sequence was obtained from a girl aged 5 to 17 with multiple sclerosis. Sequencing was performed on blood. This chain links TRBV4-1 with TRBJ2-1; no reliable D call. The CDR3 loop reads CASSQVEAGFHEQFF. CDR3 coding DNA: TGCGCCAGCAGCCAGGTAGAAGCAGGATTCCATGAGCAGTTCTTC.